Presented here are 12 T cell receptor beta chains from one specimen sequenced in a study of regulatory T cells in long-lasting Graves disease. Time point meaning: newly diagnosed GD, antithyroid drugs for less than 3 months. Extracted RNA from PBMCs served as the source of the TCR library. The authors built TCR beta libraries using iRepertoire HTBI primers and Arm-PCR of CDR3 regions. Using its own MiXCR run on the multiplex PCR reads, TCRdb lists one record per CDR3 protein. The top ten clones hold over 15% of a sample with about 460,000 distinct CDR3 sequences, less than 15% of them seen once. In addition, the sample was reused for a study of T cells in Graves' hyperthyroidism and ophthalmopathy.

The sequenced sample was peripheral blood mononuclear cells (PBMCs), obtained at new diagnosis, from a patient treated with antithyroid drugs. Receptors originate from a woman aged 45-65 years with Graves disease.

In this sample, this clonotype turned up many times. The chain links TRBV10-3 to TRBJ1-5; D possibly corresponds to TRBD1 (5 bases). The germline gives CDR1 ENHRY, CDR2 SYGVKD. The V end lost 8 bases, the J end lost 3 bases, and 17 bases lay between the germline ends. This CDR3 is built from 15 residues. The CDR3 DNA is TGTGCCATCGGTCGGGACCCAGGGAACAATCAGCCCCAGCATTTT. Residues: CAIGRDPGNNQPQHF.

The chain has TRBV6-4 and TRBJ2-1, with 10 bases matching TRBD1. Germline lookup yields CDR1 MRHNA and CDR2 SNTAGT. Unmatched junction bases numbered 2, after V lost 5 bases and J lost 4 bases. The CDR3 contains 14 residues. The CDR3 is CASSRDRGYNEQFF. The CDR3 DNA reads TGTGCCAGCAGTCGGGACAGGGGTTACAATGAGCAGTTCTTC.

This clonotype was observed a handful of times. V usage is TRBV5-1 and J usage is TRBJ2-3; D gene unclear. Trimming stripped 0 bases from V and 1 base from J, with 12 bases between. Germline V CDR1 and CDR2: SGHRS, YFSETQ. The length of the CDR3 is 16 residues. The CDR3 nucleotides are TGCGCCAGCAGCTTGGCCGGAGATCCACGCACAGATACGCAGTATTTT. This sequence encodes CASSLAGDPRTDTQYF.

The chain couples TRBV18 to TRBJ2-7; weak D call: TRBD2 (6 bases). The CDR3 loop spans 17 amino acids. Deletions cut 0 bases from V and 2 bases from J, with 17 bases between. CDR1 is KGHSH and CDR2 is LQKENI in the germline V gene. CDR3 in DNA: TGTGCCAGCTCACCACCGTCGGCTAGCGTCTGGACCTACGAGCAGTACTTC. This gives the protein CASSPPSASVWTYEQYF. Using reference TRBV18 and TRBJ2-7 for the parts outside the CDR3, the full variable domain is NAGVMQNPRHLVRRRGQEARLRCSPMKGHSHVYWYRQLPEEGLKFMVYLQKENIIDESGMPKERFSAEFPKEGPSILRIQQVVRGDSAAYFCASSPPSASVWTYEQYFGPGTRLTVT.

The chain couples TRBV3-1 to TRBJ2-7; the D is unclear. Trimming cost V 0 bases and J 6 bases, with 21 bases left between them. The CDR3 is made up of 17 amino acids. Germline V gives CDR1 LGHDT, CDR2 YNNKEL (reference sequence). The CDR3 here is CASSQDEVNVFPIEQYF. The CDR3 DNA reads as TGTGCCAGCAGCCAAGATGAGGTGAATGTATTTCCTATCGAGCAGTACTTC.

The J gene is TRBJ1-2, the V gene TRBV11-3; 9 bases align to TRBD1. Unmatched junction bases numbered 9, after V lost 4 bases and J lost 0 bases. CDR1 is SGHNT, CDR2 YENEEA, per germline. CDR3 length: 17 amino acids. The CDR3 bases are TGTGCCAGCAGCTCCCCCCCGGGACAGGGACCTAACTATGGCTACACCTTC. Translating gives CASSSPPGQGPNYGYTF.

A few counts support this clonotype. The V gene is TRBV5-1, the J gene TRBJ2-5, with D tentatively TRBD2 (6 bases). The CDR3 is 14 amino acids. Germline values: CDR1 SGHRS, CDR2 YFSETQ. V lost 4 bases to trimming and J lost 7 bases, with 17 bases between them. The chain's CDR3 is CASSPTGTLGTQYF. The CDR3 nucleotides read TGCGCCAGCAGCCCTACTGGGACTCTTGGGACCCAGTACTTC.

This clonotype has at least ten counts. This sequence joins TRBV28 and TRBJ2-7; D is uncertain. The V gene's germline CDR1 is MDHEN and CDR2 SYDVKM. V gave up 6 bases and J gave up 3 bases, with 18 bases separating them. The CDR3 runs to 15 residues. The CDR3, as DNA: TGTGCCAGCAGGCCGCGGTTGGGAATCTACTACGAGCAGTACTTC. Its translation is CASRPRLGIYYEQYF.

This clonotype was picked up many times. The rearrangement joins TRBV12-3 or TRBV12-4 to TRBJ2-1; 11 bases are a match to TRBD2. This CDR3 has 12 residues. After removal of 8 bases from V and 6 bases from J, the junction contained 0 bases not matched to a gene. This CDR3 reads CASGLAGNEQFF. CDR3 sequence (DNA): TGTGCCAGCGGACTAGCGGGCAATGAGCAGTTCTTC.

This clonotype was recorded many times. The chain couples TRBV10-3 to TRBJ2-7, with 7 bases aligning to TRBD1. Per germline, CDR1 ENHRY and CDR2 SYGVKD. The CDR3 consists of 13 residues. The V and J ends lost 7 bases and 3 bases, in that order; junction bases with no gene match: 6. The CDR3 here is CAINVGDSYEQYF. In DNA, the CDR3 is TGTGCCATCAATGTCGGGGACAGCTACGAGCAGTACTTC.

The CDR3 DNA reads TGTGCCAGCTCACGGCTGAACACAGGACTAGCGGGAGAGGGGTCAGATACGCAGTATTTT. Encoded protein: CASSRLNTGLAGEGSDTQYF. The J gene is TRBJ2-3, the V gene TRBV6-1; 13 bases fit TRBD2. Germline V gene sequence: CDR1 MNHNS, CDR2 SASEGT. The V gene end was trimmed by 8 bases and the J gene end by 4 bases; junction bases not matched to a gene: 21. The CDR3 totals 20 residues.

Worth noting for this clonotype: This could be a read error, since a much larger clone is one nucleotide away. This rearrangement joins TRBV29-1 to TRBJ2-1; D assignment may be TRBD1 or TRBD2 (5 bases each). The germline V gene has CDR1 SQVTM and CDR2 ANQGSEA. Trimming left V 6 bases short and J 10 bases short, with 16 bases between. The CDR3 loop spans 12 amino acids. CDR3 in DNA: TGCAGCGTCGGGACGGACTCCTACGAGCAGTTCTTC. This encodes CSVGTDSYEQFF.